This record looks at one TCR beta chain sequence and its context. The antigen is undetermined. The sample belongs to a study of cytomegalovirus exposure and HLA in healthy donors. Findings and caveats of the study: Most TCR beta V segments were productive about 87% or about 30% of the time in an earlier analysis. TCR beta sequences reportedly predicted most subjects' HLA-A and HLA-B alleles accurately. Many donors carried some public TCRs, although rarity characterized most TCR sequences. Analyzed later, association rates of TCRs varied across HLA loci, with DRB1 most and HLA-C fewest.

Researchers ran the PCR with 60 Vbeta and 13 Jbeta primers. The method was immunoSEQ multiplex PCR; TCRdb's version includes in-frame clones alone and lacks a portion of them. The sample has about 86,000 clones; 75% to 80% are singletons. Trimming stripped 7 bases from V and 0 bases from J, with 15 bases between. There are 14 residues in the CDR3. Germline-derived CDR1 and CDR2 are SQVTM and ANQGSEA. J is TRBJ1-1 and V is TRBV29-1, with D possibly TRBD1 on 5 matching bases. The sample was PBMCs. This receptor was obtained from a female donor in good health and CMV-seronegative. CDR3 nucleotides: TGCAGCGCCGGGGTGGGGGGGATGAACACTGAAGCTTTCTTT. This translates into CSAGVGGMNTEAFF. Looking up the rest from reference TRBV29-1 and TRBJ1-1 gives the full variable domain: SAVISQKPSRDICQRGTSLTIQCQVDSQVTMMFWYRQQPGQSLTLIATANQGSEATYESGFVIDKFPISRPNLTFSTLTVSNMSPEDSSIYLCSAGVGGMNTEAFFGQGTRLTVV.